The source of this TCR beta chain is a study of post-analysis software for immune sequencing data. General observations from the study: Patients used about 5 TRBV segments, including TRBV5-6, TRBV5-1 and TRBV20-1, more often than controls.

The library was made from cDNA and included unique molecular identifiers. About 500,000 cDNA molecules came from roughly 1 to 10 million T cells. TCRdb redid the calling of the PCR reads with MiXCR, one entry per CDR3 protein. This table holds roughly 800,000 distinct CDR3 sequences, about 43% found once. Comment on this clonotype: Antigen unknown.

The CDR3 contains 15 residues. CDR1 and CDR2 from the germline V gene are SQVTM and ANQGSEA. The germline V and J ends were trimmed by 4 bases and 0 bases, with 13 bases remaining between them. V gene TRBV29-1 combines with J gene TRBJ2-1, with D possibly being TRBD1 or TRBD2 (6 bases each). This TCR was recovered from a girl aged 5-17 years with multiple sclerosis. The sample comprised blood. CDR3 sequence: CSVGGDTSSYNEQFF. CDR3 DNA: TGCAGCGTTGGGGGGGACACGAGCTCCTACAATGAGCAGTTCTTC.